What follows is one T cell receptor (beta chain) and its context. Per the original data handling: It was from reference gene primer amplification that nucleated cell counts were estimated. Using immunoSEQ multiplex PCR, the repertoire was profiled, and TCRdb retains in-frame clones only, with some absent. V, J and clone size were drawn from that table, and D and trimming were deduced from the DNA. The table shows 150,000 to 200,000 clones, with about 86% occurring only once. This sample stems from a study of blood T cell repertoires in COVID-19. Background on the study: COVID-19 samples collected from the United States, Italy and Spain covered acute and convalescent phases. Sources were T cells, B-cell-depleted T cells, or PBMCs; the material itself was cDNA or gDNA.

The CDR3 spans 15 residues. The V gene lost 1 base and the J gene lost 4 bases, with 11 bases spanning the gap. CDR1 is SGHRS and CDR2 is YFSETQ in the germline V gene. This chain links TRBV5-1 with TRBJ1-4; D might be TRBD1 (5 bases). This receptor was identified in a man aged 50-59 years with active or convalescent COVID-19. Sequencing was done on a sample of peripheral blood. CDR3 DNA sequence: TGCGCCAGCAGCTTGTCGCAGGGAGGTAATGAAAAACTGTTTTTT. As protein: CASSLSQGGNEKLFF.